This is a list of T cell receptor beta chains from one sample in a study of CXCR3-negative and CXCR3-positive naive CD8 T cells. Using the 5' RACE reads, TCRdb records one entry per CDR3 protein without DNA. Its listing shows about 150,000 distinct CDR3 sequences. Sequenced: naive CXCR3+ CD8+ T cells from blood. These TCRs come from a human donor in good health. Some clones in this sample may be carry-over from other donors' samples. CDR3s include the opening cysteine and the closing phenylalanine or tryptophan. Fields, in order: V gene, J gene, CDR3 protein.

V gene: TRBV7-9
J gene: TRBJ1-1
CDR3 protein: CASSLNTEMNTEAFF

V gene: TRBV10-3
J gene: TRBJ1-1
CDR3 protein: CAIRADWTGTNTEAFF

V gene: TRBV29-1
J gene: TRBJ2-7
CDR3 protein: CSVEGHRGDNEQYF

V gene: TRBV7-7
J gene: TRBJ2-1
CDR3 protein: CASSPFEGSEQFF

V gene: TRBV27
J gene: TRBJ2-7
CDR3 protein: CASSFGLGYEQYF

V gene: TRBV6-2/TRBV6-3
J gene: TRBJ2-1
CDR3 protein: CASSSPGPSYNEQFF

V gene: TRBV12-3/TRBV12-4
J gene: TRBJ2-1
CDR3 protein: CASEPHGASGIGNEQFF

V gene: TRBV7-3
J gene: TRBJ2-1
CDR3 protein: CASSTGPGTYNEQFF

V gene: TRBV9
J gene: TRBJ2-5
CDR3 protein: CASSVPGQETQYF

V gene: TRBV28
J gene: TRBJ2-3
CDR3 protein: CASSRRTVLSTDTQYF

V gene: TRBV3-1
J gene: TRBJ2-7
CDR3 protein: CASSQARRDEQYF

V gene: TRBV29-1
J gene: TRBJ1-2
CDR3 protein: CSVNDNYYGYTF

V gene: TRBV4-3
J gene: TRBJ1-5
CDR3 protein: CASSQDGQPHQPQHF

V gene: TRBV4-1
J gene: TRBJ1-1
CDR3 protein: CASSQRQVMNTEAFF

V gene: TRBV12-3/TRBV12-4
J gene: TRBJ1-5
CDR3 protein: CASSPTGGGQVDYSNQPQHF

V gene: TRBV12-3/TRBV12-4
J gene: TRBJ2-7
CDR3 protein: CASSPGFNEQYF